This entry features one T cell receptor beta chain sequence. Its target is not known. The sample comes from a study of graft-versus-host responses after intestinal transplantation. Germline assignment: CDR1 MGHRA and CDR2 YSYEKL. CDR3 length: 13 amino acids. Deletions cut 4 bases from V and 1 base from J, with 7 bases between. The table came from immunoSEQ multiplex PCR; TCRdb's copy has only in-frame clones and leaves some out. The sample gives about 120,000 clones, roughly 95% of which show up once; roughly 3.5% is in the top ten. This TCR was sampled from a human donor who received an intestinal transplant. The input for sequencing was unstimulated CD8+ T cells sorted from spleen or lymph node cells, taken before intestinal transplant. The chain joins TRBV4-1 to TRBJ1-1; D might be TRBD1 (6 bases). CDR3: CASSPTGNTEAFF. The CDR3 coding sequence is TGCGCCAGCAGCCCGACAGGGAACACTGAAGCTTTCTTT.